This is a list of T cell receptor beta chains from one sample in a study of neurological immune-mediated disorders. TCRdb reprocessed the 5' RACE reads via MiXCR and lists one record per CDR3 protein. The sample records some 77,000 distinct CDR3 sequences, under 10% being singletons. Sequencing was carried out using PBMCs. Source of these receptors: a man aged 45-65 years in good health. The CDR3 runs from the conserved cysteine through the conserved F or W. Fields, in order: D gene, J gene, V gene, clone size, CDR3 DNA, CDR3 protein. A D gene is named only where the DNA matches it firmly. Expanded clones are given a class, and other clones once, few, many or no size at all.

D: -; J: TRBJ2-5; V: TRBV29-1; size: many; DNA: TGCAGCGTTGTATTGACAGCTACCCGCATGGGGAATCAAGAGACCCAGTACTTC; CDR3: CSVVLTATRMGNQETQYF
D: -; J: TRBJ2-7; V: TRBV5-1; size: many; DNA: TGCGCCAGCTCGGCAGACCTCCCCAGCCAGCAGTACTTC; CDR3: CASSADLPSQQYF
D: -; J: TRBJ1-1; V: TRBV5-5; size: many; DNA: TGTGCCAGCAGCCCCATGACCGCCCCTGAAGCTTTCTTT; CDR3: CASSPMTAPEAFF
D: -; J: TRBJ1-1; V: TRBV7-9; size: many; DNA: TGTGCCAGCAGCCCCGCAAGCGGCCGTGAAGCTTTCTTT; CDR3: CASSPASGREAFF
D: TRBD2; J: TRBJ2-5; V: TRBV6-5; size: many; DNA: TGTGCCAGCAGTGACCCCACTAGCGGGAGAGTTGGGACCCAGTACTTC; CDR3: CASSDPTSGRVGTQYF
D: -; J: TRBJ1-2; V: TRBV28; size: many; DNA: TGTGCCAGCAGTTTGGGCAGGGAGAATGGCTACACCTTC; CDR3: CASSLGRENGYTF
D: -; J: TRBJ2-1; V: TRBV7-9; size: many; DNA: TGTGCCAGCAGCTTAGCCCCTAAAGAGCAGTTCTTC; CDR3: CASSLAPKEQFF
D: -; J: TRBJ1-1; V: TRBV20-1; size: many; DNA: TGCAGTGCTAGTAGTACGTCGACCACTGAAGCTTTCTTT; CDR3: CSASSTSTTEAFF
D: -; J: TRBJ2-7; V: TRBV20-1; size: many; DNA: TGCAGTGCTAGGGCCAGGGGCTACGAGCAGTACTTC; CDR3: CSARARGYEQYF
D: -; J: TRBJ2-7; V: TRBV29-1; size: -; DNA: TGCAGCGTCGCTGAGGGAGCGCAGTACTTC; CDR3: CSVAEGAQYF
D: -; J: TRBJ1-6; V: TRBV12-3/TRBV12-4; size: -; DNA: TGTGCCAGCAGTTTAGTAGGGACAAACGAGCGGTATAATTCACCCCTCCACTTT; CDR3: CASSLVGTNERYNSPLHF
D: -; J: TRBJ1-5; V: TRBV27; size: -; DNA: TGTGCCAGCAGTTTTCTAGGACAGCCGATCTATAGCAATCAGCCCCAGCATTTT; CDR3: CASSFLGQPIYSNQPQHF
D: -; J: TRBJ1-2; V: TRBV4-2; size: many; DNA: TGTGCCAGCAGCCAGATAGAGGGGGAGGGTGGCTACACCTTC; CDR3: CASSQIEGEGGYTF
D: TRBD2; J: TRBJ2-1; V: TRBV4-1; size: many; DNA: TGCGCCAGCAGCCGATCTCGGGGAGGGACTAGCGGTGTCAATGAGCAGTTCTTC; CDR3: CASSRSRGGTSGVNEQFF
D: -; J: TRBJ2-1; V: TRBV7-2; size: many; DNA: TGTGCCAGCAGCTCAAACTTTTACAATGAGCAGTTCTTC; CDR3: CASSSNFYNEQFF
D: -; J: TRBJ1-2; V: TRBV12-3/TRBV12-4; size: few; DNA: TGTGCCAGCAGTTTTGGGGTTGTCCGCAACTATGGCTACACCTTC; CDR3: CASSFGVVRNYGYTF
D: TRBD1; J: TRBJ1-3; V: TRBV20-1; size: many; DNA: TGCAGTGCTAGACCTCCGGGACAGGGTTCTGGAAACACCATATATTTT; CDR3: CSARPPGQGSGNTIYF
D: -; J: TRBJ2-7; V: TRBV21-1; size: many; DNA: TGTGCCAGCAGCTCCTGGGGTTCAAGGTTCGACGAGCAGTACTTC; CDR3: CASSSWGSRFDEQYF
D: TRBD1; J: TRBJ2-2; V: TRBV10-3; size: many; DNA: TGTGCCATCAAAAACAGGGGAGACACCGGGGAGCTGTTTTTT; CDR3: CAIKNRGDTGELFF
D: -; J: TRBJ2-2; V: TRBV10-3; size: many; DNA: TGTGCCATCTCAGGGAGGAAATCGAACACCGGGGAGCTGTTTTTT; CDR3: CAISGRKSNTGELFF
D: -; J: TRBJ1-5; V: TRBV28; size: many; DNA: TGTGCCAGCAGTTTATCGGCCGGAGGGGCTAGCAATCAGCCCCAGCATTTT; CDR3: CASSLSAGGASNQPQHF
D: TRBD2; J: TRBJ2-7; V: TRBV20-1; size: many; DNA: TGCAGTGCTAGATCCGAGGTGGAGCGGGGATACTCCTACGAGCAGTACTTC; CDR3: CSARSEVERGYSYEQYF
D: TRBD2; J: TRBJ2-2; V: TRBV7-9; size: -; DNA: TGTGCCATTAGCCGACTAGCGGGAGTCGGGGAGTTGTTTTTT; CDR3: CAISRLAGVGELFF
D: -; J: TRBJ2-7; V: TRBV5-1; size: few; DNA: TGCGCCAGCAGCAGATCAGGCAGGGACGACGAGCAGTACTTC; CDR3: CASSRSGRDDEQYF
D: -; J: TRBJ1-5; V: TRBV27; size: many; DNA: TGTGCCAGCAGTTTCCGGGGTTCTCAGCCCCAGCATTTT; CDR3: CASSFRGSQPQHF
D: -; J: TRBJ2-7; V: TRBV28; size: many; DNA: TGTGCCAGCAGTCAGGGCCCCTACGAGCAGTACTTC; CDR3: CASSQGPYEQYF
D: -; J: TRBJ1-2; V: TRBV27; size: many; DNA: TGTGCCAGCAGTGTGGTGGGGGGACGGAGTCTGGATGGCTACACCTTC; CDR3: CASSVVGGRSLDGYTF
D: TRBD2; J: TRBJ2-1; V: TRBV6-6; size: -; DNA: TGTGCCAGCAGCCAAACCTTAGCGGGAGGGCCGAGGGATGAGCAGTTCTTC; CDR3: CASSQTLAGGPRDEQFF
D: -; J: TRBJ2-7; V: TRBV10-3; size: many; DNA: TGTGCCATCAGTGAACCGACACTCTACGAGCAGTACTTC; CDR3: CAISEPTLYEQYF
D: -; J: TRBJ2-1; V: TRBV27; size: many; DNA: TGTGCCAGCAGTTTACCGGGGGCCGGGCACAATGAGCAGTTCTTC; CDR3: CASSLPGAGHNEQFF
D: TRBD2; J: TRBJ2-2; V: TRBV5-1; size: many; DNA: TGCGCCAGCAGCATCCGCGGACTAGCGGGAGGAAGCCCCGGGGAGCTGTTTTTT; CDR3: CASSIRGLAGGSPGELFF
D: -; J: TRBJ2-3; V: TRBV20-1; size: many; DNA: TGCAGTGCCTCCAGTGCCGCTCGAAAGGAGCCAGATACGCAGTATTTT; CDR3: CSASSAARKEPDTQYF
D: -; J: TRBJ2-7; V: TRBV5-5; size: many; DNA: TGTGCCAGCAGCCTCCGACAGATCTACGAGCAGTACTTC; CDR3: CASSLRQIYEQYF
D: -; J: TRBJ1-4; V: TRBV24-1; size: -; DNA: TGTGCCACCAGTGCCCGGGGCGGAAAACTGTTTTTT; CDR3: CATSARGGKLFF
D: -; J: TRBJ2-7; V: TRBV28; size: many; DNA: TGTGCCAGCAGTCTCCAGACAGGTCTTCCCTACGAGCAGTACTTC; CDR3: CASSLQTGLPYEQYF
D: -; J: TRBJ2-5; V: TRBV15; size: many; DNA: TGTGCCACCAGCAGAGGAAGTGGGAGGCCCCGGGGCCAAGAGACCCAGTACTTC; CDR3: CATSRGSGRPRGQETQYF
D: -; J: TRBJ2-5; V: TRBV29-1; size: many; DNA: TGCAGCGTTGTCGGAACTCAAGAGACCCAGTACTTC; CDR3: CSVVGTQETQYF
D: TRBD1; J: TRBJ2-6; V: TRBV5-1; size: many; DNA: TGCGCCAGCAGCTTGGCCGGGACAGGGGGCTCTGGGGCCAACGTCCTGACTTTC; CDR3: CASSLAGTGGSGANVLTF
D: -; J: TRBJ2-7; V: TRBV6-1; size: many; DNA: TGTGCCAGCAGTGAACCCTACGAGCAGTACTTC; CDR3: CASSEPYEQYF
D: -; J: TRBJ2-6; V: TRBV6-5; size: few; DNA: TGTGCCAGCAGTCCCTCGGGGGCTGGGGCCAACGTCCTGACTTTC; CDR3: CASSPSGAGANVLTF
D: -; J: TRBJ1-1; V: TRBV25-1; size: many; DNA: TGTGCCAGTACAGGTGGGGGCCGAACTGAAGCTTTCTTT; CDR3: CASTGGGRTEAFF
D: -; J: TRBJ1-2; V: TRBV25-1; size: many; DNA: TGTGCCAGCTCAGGGCCCGGGCCAGCTAACTATGGCTACACCTTC; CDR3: CASSGPGPANYGYTF
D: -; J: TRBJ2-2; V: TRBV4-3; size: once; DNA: TGCGCTAGCAGCCATGAAGTAGGGACAATGAACACCGGGGAGCTGTTTTTT; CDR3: CASSHEVGTMNTGELFF
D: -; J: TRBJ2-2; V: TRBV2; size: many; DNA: TGTGCCAGCAGTCCGACAGGGAACACCGGGGAGCTGTTTTTT; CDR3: CASSPTGNTGELFF
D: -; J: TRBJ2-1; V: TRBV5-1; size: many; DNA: TGCGCCAGCAGCTTGGGCGTCATTTTTAATGAGCAGTTCTTC; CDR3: CASSLGVIFNEQFF
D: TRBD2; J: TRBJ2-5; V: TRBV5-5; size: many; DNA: TGTGCCAGCAGCTTGGCCGCCTTAGCGGGGGTAGGGGAGACCCAGTACTTC; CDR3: CASSLAALAGVGETQYF